The clone carrying this T cell receptor beta chain was recorded a few times. How the authors handled the data: Amplification of reference gene primers was used by the study to estimate nucleated cell counts. This table comes from immunoSEQ multiplex PCR, and its TCRdb copy is limited to in-frame clones, with some not included. V and J calls and clone size are copied from that table; D and trimming were computed from the DNA. Here the sample spans under 250,000 clones, just under 85% being singletons. The V end lost 11 bases, the J end lost 3 bases, and 19 bases lay between the germline ends. Germline CDR1 reads SNHLY; CDR2 reads FYNNEI. This CDR3 comprises 15 residues. The data are from a study of blood T cell repertoires in COVID-19. Study details: The United States, Italy and Spain supplied acute and convalescent COVID-19 samples.

The rearrangement uses TRBV2 and TRBJ1-4, with D possibly matching TRBD1 (5 bases). The sequencing input was peripheral blood. This receptor was obtained from a middle-aged man with acute or convalescent COVID-19. The chain's CDR3 is CALKPNGGSNEKLFF. The CDR3 DNA follows: TGTGCCTTGAAACCAAACGGGGGATCTAATGAAAAACTGTTTTTT.